These 16 T cell receptor beta chains originate from one sample sequenced in a study of blood T cells in healthy people across ages. It was with a sample-barcoded 5' primer and a J-beta primer mix that a second PCR of roughly 7 to 12 cycles was run. TCRdb re-called the 5' RACE reads with MiXCR, one entry per CDR3 protein. Among over 1.5 million distinct CDR3 sequences listed, just under 50% were seen once. The sequenced sample consisted of blood. The receptors stem from a woman aged 40 to 50 in good health.

The chain uses TRBV5-1 and TRBJ2-5; 12 nucleotides match TRBD2. Trimming removed 2 bases from V and 5 bases from J; junction bases left unmatched: 4. This CDR3 comprises 15 residues. The germline V gene has CDR1 SGHRS and CDR2 YFSETQ. This CDR3 is CASSFSGTSGETQYF. CDR3 nucleotide sequence: TGCGCCAGCAGCTTCTCGGGGACTAGCGGGGAGACCCAGTACTTC. Filled out from reference TRBV5-1 and TRBJ2-5, the complete variable domain reads KAGVTQTPRYLIKTRGQQVTLSCSPISGHRSVSWYQQTPGQGLQFLFEYFSETQRNKGNFPGRFSGRQFSNSRSEMNVSTLELGDSALYLCASSFSGTSGETQYFGPGTRLLVL.

This sequence joins TRBV11-2 and TRBJ2-3; 10 bases are shared with TRBD1. This CDR3 comprises 15 residues. Germline V gene lookup returns CDR1 SGHAT and CDR2 FQNNGV. Germline trimming cut 4 bases from V and 2 bases from J; bases unmatched to any gene: 3. CDR3 in DNA: TGTGCCAGCAGCTCCGGGACAGGGGTCACAGATACGCAGTATTTT. It yields the protein CASSSGTGVTDTQYF.

This clonotype occurred a few times. The genes are TRBV9 and TRBJ2-1; no clear D gene. Trimming shortened V by 0 bases and J by 4 bases, and 5 bases separated the two germline ends. The CDR3 totals 13 residues. Per the germline V gene, CDR1 is SGDLS and CDR2 is YYNGEE. The CDR3, as DNA: TGTGCCAGCAGCGTAGAGCAATACAATGAGCAGTTCTTC. It is translated as CASSVEQYNEQFF.

In its sample, this clonotype was seen a few times. The chain recombines TRBV6-5 with TRBJ1-2; 7 nucleotides agree with TRBD1. The length of the CDR3 is 16 residues. Germline CDR1 and CDR2: MNHEY and SVGAGI. The junction had 15 bases not matched to a gene; V was cut back by 6 bases and J by 5 bases. CDR3: CASRYGTESLKYGYTF. The CDR3 nucleotides read TGTGCCAGCAGATATGGGACAGAAAGCTTAAAATATGGCTACACCTTC.

This CDR3 is CSAPLPGGRNEQFF. As DNA, the CDR3 is TGCAGTGCTCCGCTCCCGGGAGGTAGGAATGAGCAGTTCTTC. V and J are TRBV20-1 and TRBJ2-1, with 7 bases lining up with TRBD2. In germline, CDR1 is DFQATT, CDR2 SNEGSKA (reference sequence). The CDR3 loop spans 14 amino acids. J gave up 7 bases and V 5 bases, and 11 bases lay outside the gene matches.

Only a few counts were recorded for this clonotype. The chain links TRBV29-1 to TRBJ2-5; the match to TRBD1 covers 7 bases. Per germline, CDR1 SQVTM and CDR2 ANQGSEA. The CDR3 extends over 12 amino acids. The J segment lost 6 bases and the V segment lost 6 bases, leaving 7 bases of the junction unmatched. CDR3 sequence reads: CSVDRDGKTQYF. CDR3 nucleotide sequence: TGCAGCGTCGACAGGGACGGGAAGACCCAGTACTTC.

With respect to this clonotype: The junction and the germline gene differ at one end; a read error may be behind it. This chain uses TRBV28 with TRBJ2-1; 7 nucleotides align to TRBD1. Germline V gene lookup returns CDR1 MDHEN and CDR2 SYDVKM. This CDR3 is 15 amino acids long. CDR3 in DNA: TGTGCCTGCAGACCCCCGGGACAGACAAACAATGAGCAGTTCTTC. Protein sequence: CACRPPGQTNNEQFF.

The chain links TRBV6-5 to TRBJ1-2; D is unclear. Germline V lookup: CDR1 MNHEY, CDR2 SVGAGI. The V end lost 7 bases, the J end lost 3 bases, and 9 bases lay between the germline ends. The CDR3 sequence is 12 residues long. CDR3 in DNA: TGTGCCAGCATTAACAAAGACTATGGCTACACCTTC. Residues: CASINKDYGYTF.

The table lists this clonotype with a few counts. The genes are TRBV6-5 and TRBJ2-1, with 12 bases matching TRBD1. The CDR3 is 21 residues long. With 2 bases clipped from V and 0 bases from J, the junction kept 14 bases outside the gene matches. CDR1 and CDR2 from the germline V gene are MNHEY and SVGAGI. The CDR3 region has the DNA TGTGCCAGCAGTTACCCGAAAACCGGGACAGGGGGCCCTTTCTCCTACAATGAGCAGTTCTTC. Its protein is CASSYPKTGTGGPFSYNEQFF.

Only a few counts were recorded for this clonotype. CDR3: CASAQTGGRETQYF. DNA of the CDR3: TGTGCTAGTGCCCAAACAGGGGGTCGGGAGACCCAGTACTTC. The rearrangement uses TRBV12-5 and TRBJ2-5; 8 nucleotides agree with TRBD1. This CDR3 spans 14 amino acids. The J segment lost 5 bases and the V segment lost 7 bases, leaving 9 bases of the junction unmatched. Germline lookup yields CDR1 LGHNT and CDR2 FRNRAP.

V gene TRBV5-1 combines with J gene TRBJ1-2; possibly TRBD1 for D (5 bases). CDR1 is SGHRS, CDR2 YFSETQ, per germline. V lost 0 bases to trimming and J lost 0 bases, with 12 bases between them. There are 16 residues in the CDR3. This CDR3 reads CASSLAYPGTNYGYTF. CDR3 bases: TGCGCCAGCAGCTTGGCCTACCCAGGGACTAACTATGGCTACACCTTC.

This CDR3 is CASSDALHYGYTF. The CDR3 DNA is TGTGCCAGCAGTGACGCACTCCACTATGGCTACACCTTC. The J gene is TRBJ1-2, the V gene TRBV2, with no clear D. Per the germline V gene, CDR1 is SNHLY and CDR2 is FYNNEI. The CDR3 loop spans 13 amino acids. Trimming removed 3 bases from V and 3 bases from J, with 8 bases in between.

This clonotype has at least ten counts. This rearrangement joins TRBV7-9 to TRBJ2-1; weak D call: TRBD2 (6 bases). Germline-derived CDR1 and CDR2 are SEHNR and FQNEAQ (reference sequence). This CDR3 spans 14 amino acids. V lost 5 bases, J lost 6 bases, and 14 bases lay in between. The CDR3 spells CASSPRGGLNEQFF. The CDR3 DNA is TGTGCCAGCAGCCCCCGGGGAGGCCTCAATGAGCAGTTCTTC.

This chain links TRBV7-9 with TRBJ1-1; a possible D gene is TRBD1 (6 bases). The V gene lost 4 bases and the J gene lost 4 bases, with 19 bases spanning the gap. Germline lookup yields CDR1 SEHNR and CDR2 FQNEAQ (reference sequence). The CDR3 loop spans 16 amino acids. The CDR3: CASSSRDKGRGTEAFF. As DNA, the CDR3 is TGTGCCAGCAGCTCCCGGGACAAAGGGCGGGGCACTGAAGCTTTCTTT.

Regarding this clonotype: A junction end diverges from the germline sequence, so it may reflect a read error. This chain joins TRBV6-6 and TRBJ2-3; D is undetermined. CDR3 length: 12 amino acids. Germline V gives CDR1 MNHNY, CDR2 SVGAGI (reference sequence). The CDR3 region is CASSSQADTRYF. The CDR3 DNA sequence: TGTGCCAGCAGTTCCCAGGCAGATACGCGGTATTTT.

This clonotype has more than one count but fewer than ten. The V and J genes are TRBV4-1 and TRBJ2-7, with D hard to call. Per the germline V gene, CDR1 is MGHRA and CDR2 is YSYEKL. V was shortened by 0 bases and J by 2 bases, with 8 bases between the two germline ends. The CDR3 loop spans 14 amino acids. The CDR3 DNA follows: TGCGCCAGCAGCCAAGATAAGGTACCCTACGAGCAGTACTTC. This gives the protein CASSQDKVPYEQYF.